This T cell receptor (beta chain) was recovered during a study of CD8 T cells in ankylosing spondylitis. TCRdb redid the calling of the 5' RACE reads with MiXCR, one entry per CDR3 protein. This sample carries around 440,000 distinct CDR3 sequences, approximately 17% of them seen once, and the ten largest clones take approximately 1%. Study-wide findings and caveats: Characteristic of ankylosing spondylitis blood, it appeared, was a TCR beta motif comprising roughly eight highly homologous variants. Clones that were linked to disease were CD8+ and were relatively rare in peripheral blood.

Comment on this clonotype: Its specificity is unknown.

Germline V gene sequence: CDR1 SGHRS, CDR2 YFSETQ. The V and J ends lost 3 bases and 6 bases, in that order; junction bases with no gene match: 9. The CDR3 sequence is 15 residues long. The clonotype originates from a male donor with ankylosing spondylitis. Sequencing was performed on blood, either unsorted or a sorted T cell fraction (not recorded which). The chain couples TRBV5-1 to TRBJ1-2; TRBD1 agrees at 9 bases. CDR3 residues: CASSSRTGGRDGYTF. The CDR3 nucleotides read TGCGCCAGCAGCTCCCGAACAGGGGGCCGGGATGGCTACACCTTC.